The rows below give T cell receptor beta chains drawn from one sample of a study of shared clonotypes between healthy human individuals. Assay used: immunoSEQ multiplex PCR; TCRdb lists only in-frame clones, some missing. Of around 2.1 million clones listed, roughly 91% were seen once; the top ten hold 1.5% to 2%. The source material was naive CD8+ T cells from PBMCs. Receptors were obtained from a man between 18 and 29 years old in good health. Some clones in this sample may be carry-over from other donors' samples. Each CDR3 is given with its conserved first and last residue. The order of the fields is J gene, CDR3 length, D gene, V gene, clone size, CDR3 protein, CDR3 DNA. D genes are given only for firm matches. Some rows have no size entry. The others give once, few or many, or a class for an expanded clone.

J gene: TRBJ2-2
CDR3 length: 13
D gene: .
V gene: TRBV7-8
clone size: once
CDR3 protein: CASSPQGPGELFF
CDR3 DNA: TGTGCCAGCAGCCCTCAGGGTCCGGGTGAGCTGTTTTTT

J gene: TRBJ1-1
CDR3 length: 13
D gene: .
V gene: TRBV4-3
clone size: .
CDR3 protein: CASSHRQDTEAFF
CDR3 DNA: TGCGCCAGCAGCCACCGACAGGACACTGAAGCTTTCTTT

J gene: TRBJ1-5
CDR3 length: 19
D gene: TRBD1
V gene: TRBV5-1
clone size: .
CDR3 protein: CASSLYPGQGITSNQPQHF
CDR3 DNA: TGCGCCAGCAGCTTATACCCGGGACAGGGGATCACCAGCAATCAGCCCCAGCATTTT

J gene: TRBJ2-1
CDR3 length: 18
D gene: .
V gene: TRBV7-9
clone size: once
CDR3 protein: CASSQGTKSVAVYNEQFF
CDR3 DNA: TGTGCCAGCAGCCAGGGCACTAAATCGGTCGCGGTCTACAATGAGCAGTTCTTC

J gene: TRBJ1-1
CDR3 length: 17
D gene: TRBD1
V gene: TRBV5-6
clone size: once
CDR3 protein: CASSLTGTGDMNTEAFF
CDR3 DNA: TGTGCCAGCAGCTTAACCGGGACAGGGGATATGAACACTGAAGCTTTCTTT

J gene: TRBJ1-1
CDR3 length: 18
D gene: TRBD1
V gene: TRBV11-2
clone size: .
CDR3 protein: CASSLDRGRGRRNTEAFF
CDR3 DNA: TGTGCCAGCAGCTTAGATCGGGGCAGGGGGCGAAGGAACACTGAAGCTTTCTTT

J gene: TRBJ1-2
CDR3 length: 15
D gene: TRBD1
V gene: TRBV4-1
clone size: .
CDR3 protein: CASSQSRGQPYGYTF
CDR3 DNA: TGCGCCAGCAGCCAAAGTAGGGGACAGCCTTATGGCTACACCTTC

J gene: TRBJ2-3
CDR3 length: 16
D gene: TRBD2
V gene: TRBV5-4
clone size: .
CDR3 protein: CASSPGLAARTDTQYF
CDR3 DNA: TGTGCCAGCAGCCCCGGACTAGCGGCCCGCACAGATACGCAGTATTTT

J gene: TRBJ2-1
CDR3 length: 14
D gene: .
V gene: TRBV28
clone size: .
CDR3 protein: CASRGPGPYNEQFF
CDR3 DNA: TGTGCCAGCAGAGGTCCGGGACCCTACAATGAGCAGTTCTTC

J gene: TRBJ2-1
CDR3 length: 15
D gene: TRBD2
V gene: TRBV30
clone size: .
CDR3 protein: CAWRPAGGPGDEQFF
CDR3 DNA: TGTGCCTGGAGACCAGCGGGAGGGCCGGGCGATGAGCAGTTCTTC

J gene: TRBJ2-5
CDR3 length: 16
D gene: .
V gene: TRBV7-9
clone size: .
CDR3 protein: CASSPTEQVYQETQYF
CDR3 DNA: TGTGCCAGCAGCCCCACCGAACAGGTGTACCAAGAGACCCAGTACTTC

J gene: TRBJ2-1
CDR3 length: 18
D gene: TRBD2
V gene: TRBV30
clone size: .
CDR3 protein: CAWSALAGRQPEYNEQFF
CDR3 DNA: TGTGCCTGGAGCGCACTAGCGGGCCGACAGCCGGAATACAATGAGCAGTTCTTC

J gene: TRBJ2-1
CDR3 length: 16
D gene: TRBD2
V gene: TRBV9
clone size: .
CDR3 protein: CASSKEEREGLVWQFF
CDR3 DNA: TGTGCCAGCAGCAAAGAGGAGCGGGAGGGCCTCGTGTGGCAGTTCTTC

J gene: TRBJ2-7
CDR3 length: 12
D gene: .
V gene: TRBV5-6
clone size: .
CDR3 protein: CASSLGGYEQYF
CDR3 DNA: TGTGCCAGCAGCTTGGGAGGGTACGAGCAGTACTTC

J gene: TRBJ2-5
CDR3 length: 15
D gene: .
V gene: TRBV7-9
clone size: .
CDR3 protein: CASRQEGQSRETQYF
CDR3 DNA: TGTGCCAGCAGACAAGAGGGCCAGAGCCGAGAGACCCAGTACTTC

J gene: TRBJ1-5
CDR3 length: 14
D gene: .
V gene: TRBV2
clone size: .
CDR3 protein: CASSPRTVNQPQHF
CDR3 DNA: TGTGCCAGCAGTCCACGGACAGTCAATCAGCCCCAGCATTTT

J gene: TRBJ2-1
CDR3 length: 12
D gene: .
V gene: TRBV29-1
clone size: .
CDR3 protein: CSVDSAGNEQFF
CDR3 DNA: TGCAGCGTTGATTCGGCGGGGAATGAGCAGTTCTTC

J gene: TRBJ2-7
CDR3 length: 12
D gene: .
V gene: TRBV12-5
clone size: .
CDR3 protein: CASGFGGYEQYF
CDR3 DNA: TGTGCTAGTGGTTTCGGCGGCTACGAGCAGTACTTC